This is a list of T cell receptor beta chains from one sample in a study of T-cell reconstitution after alpha-beta-depleted transplantation in children. MiXCR was run by TCRdb on the PCR reads, yielding one entry per CDR3 protein. The sample lists 640,000 or so distinct CDR3 sequences, around 16% seen once, with 0.9% to 1.2% in the top ten. Sequencing was performed on PBMCs from the stem cell graft donor, taken from the stem cell graft. These receptors originate from a human donor who donated a stem cell graft to a child with acute myeloid leukemia. Each CDR3 is given with its conserved first and last residue. The D gene is left open where the match is weak. The size of a clone is reported for some rows only, either as once, few or many, or as a class for expanded clones.

j_gene | d_gene | abundance | v_gene | CDR3aa | CDR3nt
TRBJ1-6 | TRBD1 | many | TRBV20-1 | CSARTGSGTAGGSPLHF | TGCAGTGCTAGGACGGGGTCAGGGACAGCCGGAGGGTCACCCCTCCACTTT
TRBJ1-4 | . | few | TRBV7-6 | CASSLQGAKLFF | TGTGCCAGCAGCCTACAGGGAGCAAAACTGTTTTTT
TRBJ2-5 | TRBD2 | . | TRBV5-1 | CASSRFRGGKETQYF | TGCGCCAGCAGCCGCTTTAGGGGAGGGAAAGAGACCCAGTACTTC
TRBJ1-1 | TRBD1 | few | TRBV4-3 | CASSQDPGQEKAFF | TGCGCCAGCAGCCAAGATCCAGGACAGGAGAAAGCTTTCTTT
TRBJ2-5 | TRBD1 | . | TRBV7-9 | CASRHSVGQGQMETQYF | TGTGCCAGCAGACACTCCGTGGGACAGGGCCAAATGGAGACCCAGTACTTC
TRBJ1-2 | TRBD1 | few | TRBV25-1 | CASSEYFSTGGGGYTF | TGTGCCAGCAGTGAATATTTCTCGACAGGGGGCGGCGGCTACACCTTC
TRBJ2-5 | TRBD2 | few | TRBV12-5 | CASGMGGIQETQYF | TGTGCTAGTGGTATGGGAGGGATCCAAGAGACCCAGTACTTC
TRBJ2-1 | . | many | TRBV7-2 | CASSLVHGNNEQFF | TGTGCCAGCAGCTTAGTTCACGGTAACAATGAGCAGTTCTTC
TRBJ1-2 | . | few | TRBV7-2 | CASSSGVGYGYTF | TGTGCCAGCAGTTCAGGAGTGGGCTATGGCTACACCTTC
TRBJ2-1 | TRBD2 | . | TRBV7-8 | CASSAKRDSYNEQFF | TGTGCCAGCAGCGCGAAGCGGGACTCCTACAATGAGCAGTTCTTC
TRBJ2-6 | . | . | TRBV7-6 | CASSLGAGTGANVLTF | TGTGCCAGCAGCCTCGGGGCAGGGACTGGGGCCAACGTCCTGACTTTC
TRBJ2-3 | . | many | TRBV10-3 | CAISESADTQYF | TGTGCCATCAGTGAGTCCGCGGATACGCAGTATTTT
TRBJ2-3 | TRBD1 | . | TRBV7-6 | CASSSRGPSIDTQYF | TGTGCCAGCAGCTCCAGGGGGCCCTCCATAGATACGCAGTATTTT
TRBJ2-3 | TRBD2 | many | TRBV20-1 | CSARSGLAGGDRMTQYF | TGCAGTGCTAGATCTGGACTAGCGGGCGGCGATCGAATGACGCAGTATTTT
TRBJ2-1 | TRBD1 | few | TRBV6-2/TRBV6-3 | CASRPPGQGYNEQFF | TGTGCCAGCAGGCCCCCGGGACAGGGTTACAATGAGCAGTTCTTC
TRBJ2-7 | . | many | TRBV7-2 | CASSFLNYEQYF | TGTGCCAGCAGCTTCCTCAACTACGAGCAGTACTTC
TRBJ2-3 | . | few | TRBV7-9 | CASTNSGGTDTQYF | TGTGCCAGCACCAACTCAGGGGGCACAGATACGCAGTATTTT
TRBJ1-1 | . | . | TRBV7-8 | CASSLFRGGFMNTEAFF | TGTGCCAGCAGCTTATTTCGGGGGGGATTCATGAACACTGAAGCTTTCTTT
TRBJ2-5 | . | many | TRBV11-2 | CASSAVGETQYF | TGTGCCAGCAGCGCCGTAGGAGAGACCCAGTACTTC
TRBJ2-7 | TRBD2 | many | TRBV10-3 | CAISKTSGREQYF | TGTGCCATCAGCAAGACTAGCGGGCGGGAGCAGTACTTC
TRBJ2-7 | . | . | TRBV7-2 | CASSLGVTVARYEQYF | TGTGCCAGCAGCTTAGGGGTGACTGTAGCGAGGTACGAGCAGTACTTC
TRBJ2-1 | TRBD1 | many | TRBV5-6 | CASSLVQGDRNEQFF | TGTGCCAGCAGCTTGGTACAGGGGGATAGGAATGAGCAGTTCTTC
TRBJ2-1 | . | few | TRBV7-2 | CASRPSFPYNEQFF | TGTGCCAGCAGGCCCTCGTTTCCCTACAATGAGCAGTTCTTC
TRBJ2-1 | TRBD1 | . | TRBV20-1 | CSAQIPGTGVYNEQFF | TGCAGTGCCCAGATACCCGGGACAGGGGTATACAATGAGCAGTTCTTC
TRBJ2-1 | TRBD1 | . | TRBV7-9 | CASSRQGGRSYNEQFF | TGTGCCAGCAGCAGACAGGGGGGCCGTTCCTACAATGAGCAGTTCTTC
TRBJ1-1 | . | . | TRBV12-3/TRBV12-4 | CASSWGRSGDTEAFF | TGTGCCAGCAGCTGGGGCCGGAGCGGGGACACTGAAGCTTTCTTT
TRBJ2-3 | TRBD1 | many | TRBV20-1 | CSAIIPGVRGPAPTDTQYF | TGCAGTGCTATAATTCCCGGCGTCAGGGGGCCGGCCCCCACAGATACGCAGTATTTT
TRBJ2-1 | TRBD1 | . | TRBV6-1 | CASRRDRGYNEQFF | TGTGCCAGCAGAAGGGACAGGGGTTACAATGAGCAGTTCTTC
TRBJ2-2 | . | . | TRBV5-4 | CASSRLGGAATGELFF | TGTGCCAGCAGCCGCCTGGGTGGGGCGGCCACCGGGGAGCTGTTTTTT
TRBJ1-2 | TRBD1 | few | TRBV27 | CASSLTGGLDYGYTF | TGTGCCAGCAGTTTGACAGGGGGCCTGGACTATGGCTACACCTTC
TRBJ2-1 | . | many | TRBV29-1 | CSVLIDEQFF | TGCAGCGTTCTTATAGATGAGCAGTTCTTC
TRBJ2-2 | TRBD2 | few | TRBV20-1 | CSATSLRGGASGTGELFF | TGCAGTGCCACAAGCCTCCGCGGGGGGGCCTCGGGCACCGGGGAGCTGTTTTTT
TRBJ1-5 | . | . | TRBV2 | CASSEKAGRHQPQHF | TGTGCCAGCAGTGAAAAGGCAGGGAGGCATCAGCCCCAGCATTTT
TRBJ1-2 | TRBD1 | . | TRBV12-3/TRBV12-4 | CASSLFAGGDGYTF | TGTGCCAGCAGTTTATTTGCAGGGGGAGACGGCTACACCTTC
TRBJ2-3 | . | few | TRBV12-3/TRBV12-4 | CASSLETSTRETQYF | TGTGCCAGCAGTTTAGAGACAAGCACACGGGAAACGCAGTATTTT
TRBJ2-1 | . | . | TRBV12-3/TRBV12-4 | CASRPQGRSSYNEQFF | TGTGCCAGCAGACCCCAGGGGAGGAGCTCCTACAATGAGCAGTTCTTC
TRBJ1-5 | . | . | TRBV20-1 | CSAPRGTDNQPQHF | TGCAGTGCCCCCCGGGGGACGGACAATCAGCCCCAGCATTTT
TRBJ1-3 | TRBD1 | many | TRBV5-6 | CASSLPRTGNSGNTIYF | TGTGCCAGCAGCTTACCAAGGACAGGGAACTCTGGAAACACCATATATTTT
TRBJ2-1 | TRBD2 | . | TRBV5-1 | CASSLATAGGSYNEQFF | TGCGCCAGCAGCTTGGCCACAGCGGGGGGCTCCTACAATGAGCAGTTCTTC
TRBJ2-2 | . | few | TRBV10-3 | CAISKDKNTGELFF | TGTGCCATCAGCAAGGACAAAAACACCGGGGAGCTGTTTTTT
TRBJ2-2 | TRBD2 | few | TRBV24-1 | CATGLAGTGELFF | TGTGCCACCGGGCTAGCGGGGACCGGGGAGCTGTTTTTT
TRBJ2-3 | TRBD1 | . | TRBV5-1 | CATSPGTGYTDTQYF | TGCGCCACTAGTCCCGGGACAGGGTACACAGATACGCAGTATTTT
TRBJ2-1 | TRBD2 | many | TRBV20-1 | CSAPRGGLRSYNEQFF | TGCAGTGCTCCCCGGGGGGGCCTTCGGTCCTACAATGAGCAGTTCTTC
TRBJ2-3 | . | . | TRBV12-3/TRBV12-4 | CASNTRGWGTDTQYF | TGTGCCAGCAATACCAGGGGATGGGGCACAGATACGCAGTATTTT
TRBJ1-2 | TRBD1 | many | TRBV6-5 | CASTETGHGYTF | TGTGCCAGCACCGAGACAGGGCACGGCTACACCTTC
TRBJ2-3 | . | few | TRBV20-1 | CSARDGAFTDTQYF | TGCAGTGCTAGAGATGGAGCTTTCACAGATACGCAGTATTTT
TRBJ2-3 | . | many | TRBV7-2 | CASSGGRTDTQYF | TGTGCCAGCAGCGGGGGCCGCACAGATACGCAGTATTTT
TRBJ2-7 | TRBD1 | . | TRBV4-3 | CASSQIFTGGMGSYEQYF | TGCGCCAGCAGCCAAATCTTTACAGGGGGCATGGGCTCCTACGAGCAGTACTTC
TRBJ1-1 | . | . | TRBV4-1 | CASSQGNPNTEAFF | TGCGCCAGCAGCCAAGGAAACCCGAACACTGAAGCTTTCTTT
TRBJ2-3 | TRBD2 | few | TRBV11-1 | CASSSKRGTRTDTQYF | TGTGCCAGCAGCTCGAAGCGGGGGACGAGGACAGATACGCAGTATTTT
TRBJ2-3 | TRBD2 | many | TRBV7-3 | CASSPLHSGGTDTQYF | TGTGCCAGCAGCCCCCTTCATAGCGGGGGCACAGATACGCAGTATTTT
TRBJ2-1 | TRBD1 | many | TRBV29-1 | CSAGTGGGDEQFF | TGCAGCGCCGGGACAGGGGGCGGCGATGAGCAGTTCTTC
TRBJ1-1 | . | many | TRBV20-1 | CSAHGRVNTEAFF | TGCAGTGCCCACGGGAGGGTAAACACTGAAGCTTTCTTT